Listed here is a single T cell receptor beta chain. Its antigen is still unknown. Expressed TCRB transcripts were sequenced, since all the RNA that had been isolated was reverse transcribed. This table comes from immunoSEQ multiplex PCR, and its TCRdb copy is limited to in-frame clones, with some not included. The sample yields fewer than 650,000 clones, roughly 16% seen once. The sample is drawn from a study of beta chain features in type 1 diabetes. In the study overall: Age, gender and cell yields were alike across patients and healthy donors. Findings of the study overall: In all four CD4+ subsets, TCRB CDR3 length was significantly, moderately reduced in type 1 diabetes.

Germline V CDR1 and CDR2: MDHEN, SYDVKM. J lost 1 base, V lost 3 bases, and 4 bases had no gene match. The CDR3 is 15 amino acids. The receptor comes from a man in his late teens or twenties in good health. The sequencing sample was made of naive CD4+ T cells from blood. The chain links TRBV28 to TRBJ2-3; the match to TRBD2 covers 7 bases. The CDR3 region has the DNA TGTGCCAGCAGTTTTCTCGCGGGGGGCACAGATACGCAGTATTTT. Protein sequence: CASSFLAGGTDTQYF.